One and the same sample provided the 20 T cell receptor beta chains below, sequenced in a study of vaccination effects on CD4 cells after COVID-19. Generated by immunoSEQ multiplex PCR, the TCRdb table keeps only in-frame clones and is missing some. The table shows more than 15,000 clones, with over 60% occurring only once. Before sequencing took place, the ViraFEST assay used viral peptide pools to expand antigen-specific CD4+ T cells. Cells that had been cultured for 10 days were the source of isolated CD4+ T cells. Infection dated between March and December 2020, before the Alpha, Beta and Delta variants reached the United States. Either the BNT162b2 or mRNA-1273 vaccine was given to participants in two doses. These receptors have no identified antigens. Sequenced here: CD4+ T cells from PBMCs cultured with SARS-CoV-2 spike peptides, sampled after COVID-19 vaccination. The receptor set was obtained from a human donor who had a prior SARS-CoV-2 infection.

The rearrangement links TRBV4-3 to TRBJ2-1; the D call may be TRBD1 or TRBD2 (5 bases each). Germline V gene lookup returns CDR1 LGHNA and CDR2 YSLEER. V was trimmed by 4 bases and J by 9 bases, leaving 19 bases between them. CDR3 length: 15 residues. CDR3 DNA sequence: TGCGCCAGCAGCCCAGCCCGGGACCCGCCGCGTGAGCAGTTCTTC. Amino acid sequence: CASSPARDPPREQFF.

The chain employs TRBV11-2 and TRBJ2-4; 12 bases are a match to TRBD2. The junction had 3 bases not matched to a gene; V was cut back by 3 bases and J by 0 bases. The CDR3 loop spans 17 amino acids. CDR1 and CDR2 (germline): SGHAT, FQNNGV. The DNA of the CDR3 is TGTGCCAGCAGCTTTGGGGGACTAGCGGGAGCCAAAAACATTCAGTACTTC. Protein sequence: CASSFGGLAGAKNIQYF. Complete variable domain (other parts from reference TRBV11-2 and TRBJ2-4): EAGVAQSPRYKIIEKRQSVAFWCNPISGHATLYWYQQILGQGPKLLIQFQNNGVVDDSQLPKDRFSAERLKGVDSTLKIQPAKLEDSAVYLCASSFGGLAGAKNIQYFGAGTRLSVL.

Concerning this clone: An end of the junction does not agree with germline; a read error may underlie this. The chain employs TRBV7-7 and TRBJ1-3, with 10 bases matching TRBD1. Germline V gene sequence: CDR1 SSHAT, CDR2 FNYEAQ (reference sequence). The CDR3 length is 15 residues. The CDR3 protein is CASSPDRGLGNTIYF. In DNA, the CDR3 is TGTGCTAGCAGCCCCGACAGGGGGCTAGGAAACACCATATATTTT.

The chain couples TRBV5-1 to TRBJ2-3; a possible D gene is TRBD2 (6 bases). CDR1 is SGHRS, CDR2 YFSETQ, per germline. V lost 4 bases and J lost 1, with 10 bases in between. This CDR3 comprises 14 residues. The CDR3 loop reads CASSTSSGTDTQYF. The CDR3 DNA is TGCGCCAGCAGCACGTCTAGCGGCACAGATACGCAGTATTTT.

The CDR3 spells CASGLTPRRVGYTF. CDR3 sequence (DNA): TGTGCTAGTGGTTTGACCCCGCGCCGGGTCGGCTACACCTTC. J is TRBJ1-2 and V is TRBV12-5; D uncertain. CDR1 is LGHNT, CDR2 FRNRAP, per germline. The CDR3 loop spans 14 amino acids. V lost 2 bases, J lost 8 bases, and 15 bases lay in between.

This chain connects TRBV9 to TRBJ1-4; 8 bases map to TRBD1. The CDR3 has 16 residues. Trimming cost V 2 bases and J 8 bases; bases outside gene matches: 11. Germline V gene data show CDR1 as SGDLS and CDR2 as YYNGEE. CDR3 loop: CASSVSQGAPGEKLFF. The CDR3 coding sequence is TGTGCCAGCAGCGTCTCGCAGGGGGCGCCGGGGGAAAAACTGTTTTTT.

The CDR3: CASSTSSLGYGYTF. CDR3 nucleotides: TGTGCCAGCAGTACTTCCAGCCTCGGGTATGGCTACACCTTC. V and J are TRBV6-5 and TRBJ1-2, with unresolved D. The CDR3 is made up of 14 amino acids. The germline gives CDR1 MNHEY, CDR2 SVGAGI. V dropped 5 bases and J dropped 5 bases, with 15 bases sitting between them.

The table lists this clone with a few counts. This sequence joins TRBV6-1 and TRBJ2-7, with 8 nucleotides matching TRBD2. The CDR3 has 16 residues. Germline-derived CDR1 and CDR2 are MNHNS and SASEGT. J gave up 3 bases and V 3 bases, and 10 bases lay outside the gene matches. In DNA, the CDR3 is TGTGCCAGCAGTGAGGGGGCTAGCGGGTACTTCTACGAGCAGTACTTC. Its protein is CASSEGASGYFYEQYF.

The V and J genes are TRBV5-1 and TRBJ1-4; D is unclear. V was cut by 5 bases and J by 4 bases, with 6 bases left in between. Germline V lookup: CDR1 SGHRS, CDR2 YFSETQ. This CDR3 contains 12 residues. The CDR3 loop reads CASSSGNEKLFF. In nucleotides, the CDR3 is TGCGCCAGCAGTTCGGGTAATGAAAAACTGTTTTTT.

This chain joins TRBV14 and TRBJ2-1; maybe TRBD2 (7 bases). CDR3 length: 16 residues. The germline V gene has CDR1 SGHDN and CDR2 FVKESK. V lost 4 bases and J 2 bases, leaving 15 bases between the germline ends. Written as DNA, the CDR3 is TGTGCCAGCAGCCCCCACGCGGGGGCAACCTACAATGAGCAGTTCTTC. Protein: CASSPHAGATYNEQFF.

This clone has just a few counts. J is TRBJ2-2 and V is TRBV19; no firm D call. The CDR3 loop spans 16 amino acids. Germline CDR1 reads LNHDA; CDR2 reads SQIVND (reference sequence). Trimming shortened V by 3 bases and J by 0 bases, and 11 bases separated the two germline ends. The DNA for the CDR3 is TGTGCCAGTAGTATCAAACTACCACCGAACACCGGGGAGCTGTTTTTT. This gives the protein CASSIKLPPNTGELFF.

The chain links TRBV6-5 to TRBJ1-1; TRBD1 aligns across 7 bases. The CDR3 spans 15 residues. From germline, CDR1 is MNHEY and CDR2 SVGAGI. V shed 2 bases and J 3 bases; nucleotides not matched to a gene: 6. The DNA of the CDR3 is TGTGCCAGCAGTTACCTCAGGGGGGGGGACACTGAAGCTTTCTTT. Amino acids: CASSYLRGGDTEAFF.

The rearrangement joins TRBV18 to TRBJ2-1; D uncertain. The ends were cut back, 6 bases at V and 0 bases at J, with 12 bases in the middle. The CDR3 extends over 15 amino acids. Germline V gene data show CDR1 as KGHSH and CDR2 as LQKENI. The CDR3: CASSHAVSSYNEQFF. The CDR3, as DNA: TGTGCCAGCTCGCACGCGGTGAGCTCCTACAATGAGCAGTTCTTC.

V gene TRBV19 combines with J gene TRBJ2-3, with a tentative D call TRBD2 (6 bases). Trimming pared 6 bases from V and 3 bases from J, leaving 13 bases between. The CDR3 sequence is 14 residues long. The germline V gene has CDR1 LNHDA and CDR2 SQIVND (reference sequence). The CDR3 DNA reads TGTGCCAGTAGGAAGGAGGGGCTAACAGATACGCAGTATTTT. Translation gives CASRKEGLTDTQYF. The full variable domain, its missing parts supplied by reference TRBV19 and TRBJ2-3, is DGGITQSPKYLFRKEGQNVTLSCEQNLNHDAMYWYRQDPGQGLRLIYYSQIVNDFQKGDIAEGYSVSREKKESFPLTVTSAQKNPTAFYLCASRKEGLTDTQYFGPGTRLTVL.

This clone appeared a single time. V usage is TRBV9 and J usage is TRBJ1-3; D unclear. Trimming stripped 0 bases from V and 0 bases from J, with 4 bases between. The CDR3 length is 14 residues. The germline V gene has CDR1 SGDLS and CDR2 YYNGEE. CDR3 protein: CASSVELSGNTIYF. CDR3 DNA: TGTGCCAGCAGCGTAGAACTCTCTGGAAACACCATATATTTT.

In DNA, the CDR3 is TGCAGCGTGGCGGGGAGCGGAGACACAGATACGCAGTATTTT. Protein sequence: CSVAGSGDTDTQYF. The rearrangement links TRBV29-1 to TRBJ2-3, with a possible D match to TRBD2 (6 bases). V lost 6 bases to trimming and J lost 2 bases, with 15 bases between them. The germline gives CDR1 SQVTM, CDR2 ANQGSEA. CDR3 length: 14 residues.

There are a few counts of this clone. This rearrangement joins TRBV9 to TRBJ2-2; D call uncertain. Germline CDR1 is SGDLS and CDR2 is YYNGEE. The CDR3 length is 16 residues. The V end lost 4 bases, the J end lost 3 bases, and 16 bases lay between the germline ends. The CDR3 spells CASSPRPPWDTGELFF. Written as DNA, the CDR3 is TGTGCCAGCAGCCCCCGCCCTCCTTGGGACACCGGGGAGCTGTTTTTT.

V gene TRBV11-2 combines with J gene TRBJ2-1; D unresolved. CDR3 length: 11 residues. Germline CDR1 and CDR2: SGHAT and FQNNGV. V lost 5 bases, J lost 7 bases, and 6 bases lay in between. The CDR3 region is CASSHTNEQFF. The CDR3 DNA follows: TGTGCCAGCAGCCACACGAATGAGCAGTTCTTC.

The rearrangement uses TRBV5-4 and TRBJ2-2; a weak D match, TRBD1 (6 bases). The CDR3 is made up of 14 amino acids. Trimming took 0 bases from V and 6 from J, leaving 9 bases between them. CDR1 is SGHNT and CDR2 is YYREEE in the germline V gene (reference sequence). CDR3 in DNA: TGTGCCAGCAGCTTGGATCAGGGGCCCGGGGAGCTGTTTTTT. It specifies CASSLDQGPGELFF.

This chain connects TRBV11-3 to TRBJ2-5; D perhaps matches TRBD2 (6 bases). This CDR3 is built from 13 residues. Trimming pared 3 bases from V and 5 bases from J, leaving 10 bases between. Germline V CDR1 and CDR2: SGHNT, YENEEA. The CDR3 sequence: CASSFSGGETQYF. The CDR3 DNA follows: TGTGCCAGCAGCTTTAGCGGAGGGGAGACCCAGTACTTC. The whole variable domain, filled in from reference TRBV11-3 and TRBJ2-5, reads EAGVVQSPRYKIIEKKQPVAFWCNPISGHNTLYWYLQNLGQGPELLIRYENEEAVDDSQLPKDRFSAERLKGVDSTLKIQPAELGDSAVYLCASSFSGGETQYFGPGTRLLVL.